These 7 T cell receptor beta chains were sequenced from one sample in a study of OX40 agonist ivuxolimab in advanced cancers. Generated by immunoSEQ multiplex PCR, the TCRdb table keeps only in-frame clones and is missing some. The sample holds 70,000 to 95,000 clones; less than 90% are singletons and the top ten take under 15%. Specimen: CD4+ or CD8+ T cells sorted from blood, collected in a trial of the OX40 agonist ivuxolimab. All receptors derive from an adult with an advanced solid tumor such as melanoma, head and neck, liver or kidney cancer.

The chain combines TRBV5-1 with TRBJ1-1; D remains ambiguous. The V and J ends lost 1 base and 3 bases respectively, with 10 bases between them. Per germline, CDR1 SGHRS and CDR2 YFSETQ. The length of the CDR3 is 14 residues. CDR3 in DNA: TGCGCCAGCAGCTTGTCCGGGCTTGACACTGAAGCTTTCTTT. This translates into CASSLSGLDTEAFF.

The chain is built from TRBV6-5 and TRBJ2-5; the D gene is possibly TRBD2 (5 bases). From germline, CDR1 is MNHEY and CDR2 SVGAGI. V shed 2 bases and J shed 7 bases, with 11 bases lying between them. The CDR3 consists of 13 residues. CDR3 bases: TGTGCCAGCAGTTACGATCCGGCGGGGACCCAGTACTTC. Its translation: CASSYDPAGTQYF.

The genes are TRBV7-6 and TRBJ2-5; D is unclear. The V gene's germline CDR1 is SGHVS and CDR2 FNYEAQ. V shed 1 base and J shed 7 bases, with 13 bases lying between them. The CDR3 runs 14 residues. The CDR3 reads CASSLGVGPGTQYF. The CDR3 DNA is TGTGCCAGCAGCTTAGGGGTAGGACCCGGGACCCAGTACTTC.

This clone was found a few times. The rearrangement joins TRBV5-4 to TRBJ1-4; 9 nucleotides match TRBD1. V lost 3 bases, J lost 6 bases, and 6 bases stayed unmatched. Germline assignment: CDR1 SGHNT and CDR2 YYREEE (reference sequence). The CDR3 has 15 residues. The chain's CDR3 is CASSSNRGLDEKLFF. The DNA of the CDR3 is TGTGCCAGCAGCTCCAACAGGGGGCTAGATGAAAAACTGTTTTTT.

The gene calls are TRBV6-6 and TRBJ1-4, with a possible D match to TRBD1 (5 bases). Trimming shortened V by 5 bases and J by 8 bases, and 18 bases separated the two germline ends. The CDR3 is 15 residues long. The V gene's germline CDR1 is MNHNY and CDR2 SVGAGI (reference sequence). This CDR3 is CASSQQVSGGEKLFF. The CDR3 region has the DNA TGTGCCAGCAGTCAACAGGTTTCCGGGGGGGAAAAACTGTTTTTT.

This clone is a singleton in its sample. The J gene is TRBJ1-2, the V gene TRBV7-3; no reliable D call. This CDR3 is built from 15 residues. Germline assignment: CDR1 SGHTA and CDR2 FQGTGA. The V end lost 2 bases, the J end lost 4 bases, and 14 bases lay between the germline ends. The CDR3 DNA reads as TGTGCCAGCAGCTTAGAGGCAGCTCCCCTCTATGGCTACACCTTC. Its translation: CASSLEAAPLYGYTF.

The V call is TRBV7-9, the J call TRBJ2-5, with a possible D match to TRBD1 (5 bases). Germline loops: CDR1 SEHNR, CDR2 FQNEAQ (reference sequence). The CDR3 is 15 amino acids. V lost 6 bases to trimming and J lost 1 base, with 15 bases between them. This chain's CDR3 is CASSPPLDTQETQYF. For the CDR3, the DNA is TGTGCCAGCAGTCCTCCTTTGGACACCCAAGAGACCCAGTACTTC.